This is a list of T cell receptor beta chains from one sample in a study of T-cell memory formation after mild COVID-19. TCRdb processed the 5' RACE reads anew with MiXCR; each CDR3 protein has one entry. This table has 250,000 to 300,000 distinct CDR3 sequences, approximately 8.4% appearing once. Sequenced input: PBMCs or a T cell subset sorted from them (not recorded which). These receptors were collected from a young man who had mild COVID-19 (a few samples of this study predate the infection). Cell type and time point are not known. CDR3s include the opening cysteine and the closing phenylalanine or tryptophan. D genes are given only for firm matches. Part of the rows lack a size; the others show once, few, many or a class for expanded clones.

size	D	V	J	CDR3	DNA
-	TRBD2	TRBV7-2	TRBJ2-1	CASSLGPSGSNEQFF	TGTGCCAGCAGCTTAGGCCCTAGCGGGAGCAATGAGCAGTTCTTC
few	-	TRBV7-9	TRBJ2-2	CASSLVWQEAGELFF	TGTGCCAGCAGCTTAGTCTGGCAGGAGGCGGGGGAGCTGTTTTTT
many	-	TRBV20-1	TRBJ2-5	CSASPRALHETQYF	TGCAGTGCCTCTCCCCGGGCCCTCCACGAGACCCAGTACTTC
-	TRBD2	TRBV20-1	TRBJ2-2	CSARVSSGGSIGELFF	TGCAGTGCTAGAGTATCAAGCGGGGGGAGTATAGGGGAGCTGTTTTTT
few	TRBD2	TRBV11-2	TRBJ2-5	CASSPELAGRVQETQYF	TGTGCCAGCAGCCCAGAACTAGCGGGGAGGGTTCAAGAGACCCAGTACTTC
few	TRBD2	TRBV30	TRBJ2-5	CAWSLLGDSGGRTQYF	TGTGCCTGGAGTTTACTCGGGGATAGCGGGGGTCGGACCCAGTACTTC
-	-	TRBV5-1	TRBJ1-1	CASSLVGGENTEAFF	TGCGCCAGCAGCTTGGTTGGGGGAGAGAACACTGAAGCTTTCTTT
-	-	TRBV21-1	TRBJ2-5	CASSKSLRDSPSCQETQYF	TGTGCCAGCAGCAAATCCCTCAGGGACAGCCCTAGTTGCCAAGAGACCCAGTACTTC
few	TRBD2	TRBV7-2	TRBJ2-7	CASSPGGAGDEQYF	TGTGCCAGCAGCCCCGGGGGGGCCGGGGACGAGCAGTACTTC
many	TRBD2	TRBV7-2	TRBJ2-5	CASSLLAGGLETQYF	TGTGCCAGCAGCTTACTAGCGGGGGGGCTCGAGACCCAGTACTTC
many	TRBD2	TRBV7-2	TRBJ2-3	CASSLAFGEGYTDTQYF	TGTGCCAGCAGCTTAGCGTTCGGGGAGGGTTACACAGATACGCAGTATTTT
-	TRBD2	TRBV10-3	TRBJ2-2	CAIRVDRGDTGELFF	TGTGCCATCAGGGTAGACCGGGGGGACACCGGGGAGCTGTTTTTT
many	-	TRBV11-1	TRBJ2-5	CASAKSGTNQETQYF	TGTGCCAGCGCAAAATCCGGGACAAACCAAGAGACCCAGTACTTC
few	TRBD2	TRBV20-1	TRBJ2-3	CSARFPGGTDTQYF	TGCAGTGCTAGATTTCCGGGGGGTACTGATACGCAGTATTTT
-	-	TRBV5-5	TRBJ1-4	CASSLGGRKLFF	TGTGCCAGCAGCTTGGGAGGTCGAAAACTGTTTTTT
many	TRBD2	TRBV20-1	TRBJ2-1	CSARDPLAGAYNEQFF	TGCAGTGCTAGAGATCCCTTAGCGGGGGCCTACAATGAGCAGTTCTTC
-	TRBD1	TRBV12-3/TRBV12-4	TRBJ2-1	CASSPRTGSSYNEQFF	TGTGCCAGCAGTCCCCGGACAGGGAGTTCCTACAATGAGCAGTTCTTC
few	TRBD2	TRBV28	TRBJ2-5	CASSGTSGPGETQYF	TGTGCCAGCAGCGGGACTAGCGGGCCAGGGGAGACCCAGTACTTC
-	TRBD1	TRBV4-1	TRBJ2-6	CASSQQTGGVAGANVLTF	TGCGCCAGCAGCCAGCAGACAGGGGGAGTAGCGGGGGCCAACGTCCTGACTTTC
many	-	TRBV5-1	TRBJ1-4	CASSLEVIQGGEKLFF	TGCGCCAGCAGCTTGGAGGTTATCCAGGGCGGTGAAAAACTGTTTTTT
-	-	TRBV10-3	TRBJ1-2	CAISIHGDLIATNYGYTF	TGTGCCATCAGCATACACGGAGACTTAATAGCGACTAACTATGGCTACACCTTC
few	-	TRBV30	TRBJ2-3	CAWDYTDTQYF	TGTGCCTGGGATTACACAGATACGCAGTATTTT
-	TRBD1	TRBV28	TRBJ1-1	CASKSSGGRTEAFF	TGTGCCAGCAAGAGCTCAGGGGGCCGGACTGAAGCTTTCTTT
-	-	TRBV6-5	TRBJ2-6	CASSIQGPTYSGANVLTF	TGTGCCAGCAGTATACAGGGACCGACCTACTCTGGGGCCAACGTCCTGACTTTC
-	-	TRBV20-1	TRBJ2-1	CSASRGRGDEQFF	TGCAGTGCTTCCCGGGGAAGGGGTGATGAGCAGTTCTTC
few	-	TRBV15	TRBJ2-1	CATSSSEGGPFEQFF	TGTGCCACCAGCAGCTCTGAGGGGGGGCCTTTTGAGCAGTTCTTC
-	TRBD2	TRBV7-2	TRBJ2-2	CASSFSGGAGTGELFF	TGTGCCAGCAGCTTTAGCGGGGGGGCCGGCACCGGGGAGCTGTTTTTT
few	-	TRBV4-1	TRBJ2-5	CASQRHIAAEETQYF	TGCGCCAGCCAGAGACACATAGCGGCGGAAGAGACCCAGTACTTC
-	-	TRBV10-2	TRBJ2-3	CASFIGDTQYF	TGCGCCAGCTTTATCGGAGATACGCAGTATTTT
-	-	TRBV27	TRBJ1-1	CASYPEGGIEAFF	TGTGCCAGCTACCCTGAGGGGGGAATTGAAGCTTTCTTT
few	-	TRBV27	TRBJ1-5	CASTGSLGQPQHF	TGTGCCAGCACAGGGTCGCTGGGTCAGCCCCAGCATTTT
few	-	TRBV4-3	TRBJ2-3	CASSGVRGPDTQYF	TGCGCCAGCAGCGGCGTGAGGGGACCAGATACGCAGTATTTT
-	-	TRBV12-3/TRBV12-4	TRBJ2-3	CASSFPSSGTDTQYF	TGTGCCAGCAGTTTCCCCTCTAGCGGCACAGATACGCAGTATTTT
few	TRBD1	TRBV4-3	TRBJ2-1	CASSQERQGQYNEQFF	TGCGCCAGCAGCCAAGAAAGACAGGGTCAATACAATGAGCAGTTCTTC
-	-	TRBV5-1	TRBJ1-1	CASSDDRGLGTEAFF	TGCGCCAGCAGCGACGATAGGGGGTTGGGGACTGAAGCTTTCTTT
-	-	TRBV29-1	TRBJ2-2	CSGTMGTGELFF	TGCAGCGGAACAATGGGCACCGGGGAGCTGTTTTTT
-	-	TRBV25-1	TRBJ1-6	CASVAGVDSPLHF	TGTGCCAGCGTGGCAGGCGTCGATTCACCCCTCCACTTT
few	-	TRBV12-3/TRBV12-4	TRBJ2-5	CASSLLDQTQYF	TGTGCCAGCAGTTTACTCGACCAGACCCAGTACTTC
-	-	TRBV28	TRBJ2-5	CASSFSFGETQYF	TGTGCCAGCAGTTTTAGTTTCGGAGAGACCCAGTACTTC
many	TRBD1	TRBV5-1	TRBJ2-3	CASSLGQGGTDTQYF	TGTGCCAGCAGTCTCGGACAGGGGGGAACAGATACGCAGTATTTT
-	TRBD1	TRBV7-8	TRBJ2-3	CASNQQGPLDTDTQYF	TGTGCCAGCAATCAACAGGGGCCATTGGACACAGATACGCAGTATTTT
many	-	TRBV20-1	TRBJ1-2	CSGSLRPGANGYTF	TGCAGTGGATCCTTACGCCCAGGGGCGAATGGCTACACCTTC
-	-	TRBV12-3/TRBV12-4	TRBJ1-2	CASTQRGAYGYTF	TGTGCCAGCACCCAACGGGGAGCTTATGGCTACACCTTC
few	TRBD1	TRBV5-1	TRBJ2-2	CASSLEGQGRPGELFF	TGCGCCAGCAGCTTGGAGGGACAGGGTCGTCCCGGGGAGCTGTTTTTT
-	TRBD2	TRBV20-1	TRBJ2-3	CSARALAGGTDTQYF	TGCAGTGCTAGAGCCCTAGCGGGGGGCACAGATACGCAGTATTTT
-	TRBD1	TRBV4-2	TRBJ2-2	CASSLSGQGTSGELFF	TGTGCCAGCAGCCTTTCGGGACAGGGGACGTCGGGGGAGCTGTTTTTT
-	-	TRBV29-1	TRBJ1-2	CSVGEGSIDGYTF	TGCAGCGTTGGCGAGGGTTCAATCGATGGCTACACCTTC
few	TRBD1	TRBV5-1	TRBJ1-1	CASSLDRTGGTEAFF	TGCGCCAGCAGCTTGGACCGGACAGGGGGAACTGAAGCTTTCTTT
-	-	TRBV7-8	TRBJ2-1	CASNRINEQFF	TGTGCCAGCAATCGTATCAATGAGCAGTTCTTC
many	-	TRBV7-9	TRBJ1-2	CASSLTRGPRFNYGYTF	TGTGCCAGCAGCTTAACCAGGGGACCGCGATTTAACTATGGCTACACCTTC
many	TRBD1	TRBV6-2/TRBV6-3	TRBJ2-2	CASSDRGRTGELFF	TGTGCCAGCAGCGACAGGGGTCGGACCGGGGAGCTGTTTTTT
few	-	TRBV27	TRBJ2-1	CASSSRTGYNEQFF	TGTGCCAGCAGTTCAAGGACGGGTTACAATGAGCAGTTCTTC
-	TRBD1	TRBV7-6	TRBJ2-1	CASSFHEGANYEQFF	TGTGCCAGCAGCTTTCATGAGGGGGCGAACTATGAGCAGTTCTTC
many	-	TRBV9	TRBJ2-5	CASSVGGQETQYF	TGTGCCAGCAGCGTAGGGGGCCAAGAGACCCAGTACTTC
few	-	TRBV27	TRBJ2-5	CASRPGLGGETQYF	TGTGCCAGCAGGCCCGGGTTGGGCGGGGAGACCCAGTACTTC
-	-	TRBV7-7	TRBJ2-6	CASSPISGANVLTF	TGTGCTAGCAGCCCTATCTCTGGGGCCAACGTCCTGACTTTC
few	-	TRBV7-9	TRBJ2-7	CASSAPGRPQGEQYF	TGTGCCAGCAGCGCTCCGGGTAGGCCCCAGGGCGAGCAGTACTTC
-	TRBD1	TRBV7-2	TRBJ1-5	CASSFPGQGSQPQHF	TGTGCCAGCAGCTTCCCGGGACAGGGCAGTCAGCCCCAGCATTTT
many	-	TRBV7-9	TRBJ2-7	CASAWRADEQYF	TGTGCCAGCGCCTGGAGGGCGGACGAGCAGTACTTC